This is a list of T cell receptor beta chains from one sample in a study of T cells in Graves' hyperthyroidism and ophthalmopathy. TCRdb fed the multiplex PCR reads into MiXCR, producing one record per CDR3 protein. Here the sample spans hundreds of thousands of distinct CDR3 sequences, 13% to 15% being singletons. Sequenced sample: blood. The receptors were sampled from a young woman with Graves' hyperthyroidism. CDR3s include the opening cysteine and the closing phenylalanine or tryptophan. The order of the fields is clone size, J gene, D gene, V gene, CDR3 protein, CDR3 DNA. D genes are given only for firm matches. Expanded clones get a size class; other rows say once, few or many, or leave the size out.

many | TRBJ2-2 | TRBD2 | TRBV6-1 | CASTRERRTGELFF | TGTGCCAGCACGCGGGAGAGGAGGACCGGGGAGCTGTTTTTT
few | TRBJ2-5 | TRBD2 | TRBV7-9 | CASSSPGLATGGQETQYF | TGTGCCAGCAGTTCACCGGGACTAGCCACGGGGGGCCAAGAGACCCAGTACTTC
many | TRBJ2-1 | . | TRBV12-5 | CASGSGLYTEQFF | TGTGCTAGTGGGTCGGGACTCTACACTGAGCAGTTCTTC
few | TRBJ2-3 | TRBD2 | TRBV7-9 | CASRRTGLAGEDTQYF | TGTGCCAGCAGGCGTACGGGACTAGCGGGAGAAGATACGCAGTATTTT
few | TRBJ1-2 | . | TRBV24-1 | CATSDSGRSMDYGYTF | TGTGCCACCAGTGATTCCGGCCGAAGCATGGATTATGGCTACACCTTC
. | TRBJ2-2 | . | TRBV6-1 | CASSLTQGIRELFF | TGTGCCAGCAGCCTAACCCAGGGGATCCGGGAGCTGTTTTTT
many | TRBJ1-3 | TRBD1 | TRBV20-1 | CSATRTGRRNTIYF | TGCAGTGCTACCCGGACAGGGAGGAGAAACACCATATATTTT
few | TRBJ2-3 | . | TRBV10-3 | CAISELAGKSTDTQYF | TGTGCCATCAGTGAGCTTGCAGGCAAAAGCACAGATACGCAGTATTTT
many | TRBJ1-3 | . | TRBV2 | CASSVGLQTTGNTIYF | TGTGCCAGCAGTGTCGGGCTCCAGACGACTGGAAACACCATATATTTT
few | TRBJ1-1 | . | TRBV5-1 | CASSQNGGSTEAFF | TGCGCCAGCAGTCAGAACGGGGGGTCCACTGAAGCTTTCTTT
. | TRBJ2-2 | TRBD2 | TRBV6-2/TRBV6-3 | CASTRPGGLSGELFF | TGTGCCAGCACCCGGCCGGGGGGGCTCTCCGGGGAGCTGTTTTTT
many | TRBJ1-6 | . | TRBV28 | CASSFDGVVSPLHF | TGTGCCAGCAGTTTTGACGGAGTGGTATCACCCCTCCACTTT
many | TRBJ2-2 | TRBD2 | TRBV13 | CASTTAGVISGELFF | TGTGCCAGCACGACGGCGGGAGTAATCAGCGGGGAGCTGTTTTTT
few | TRBJ1-4 | . | TRBV6-1 | CASSDIRSNEKLFF | TGTGCCAGCAGTGATATCCGGTCGAATGAAAAACTGTTTTTT
few | TRBJ1-6 | . | TRBV2 | CASSELQGRSPLHF | TGTGCCAGCAGTGAGTTACAGGGAAGGTCACCCCTCCACTTT
few | TRBJ2-3 | . | TRBV29-1 | CSVVGPRGDTQYF | TGCAGCGTTGTAGGACCTCGGGGAGATACGCAGTATTTT
. | TRBJ2-5 | . | TRBV7-3 | CASSLTGWDQETQYF | TGTGCCAGCAGCTTAACGGGGTGGGACCAAGAGACCCAGTACTTC
many | TRBJ2-7 | . | TRBV6-1 | CASREDLRAEQYF | TGTGCCAGCAGAGAAGACCTCAGGGCCGAGCAGTACTTC
many | TRBJ1-2 | TRBD1 | TRBV30 | CAWSTGQGGLYGYTF | TGTGCCTGGAGTACGGGACAGGGAGGGCTCTATGGCTACACCTTC
few | TRBJ1-1 | TRBD1 | TRBV4-2 | CASSQALTIGGYNTEAFF | TGTGCCAGCAGCCAAGCCCTAACTATAGGGGGCTATAACACTGAAGCTTTCTTT
many | TRBJ2-7 | . | TRBV2 | CATIATERSYEQYF | TGTGCCACTATAGCGACAGAAAGATCCTACGAGCAGTACTTC
many | TRBJ2-5 | . | TRBV20-1 | CSARNRGQETQYF | TGCAGTGCTAGAAACCGCGGTCAAGAGACCCAGTACTTC
. | TRBJ1-5 | . | TRBV10-2 | CASSEPGSNQPQHF | TGCGCCAGCAGTGAGCCCGGAAGCAATCAGCCCCAGCATTTT